Listed below are T cell receptor beta chains from one sample, sequenced in a study of blood T cell repertoires in COVID-19. TCRdb's table, derived via immunoSEQ multiplex PCR, lists solely in-frame clones and lacks some. The table shows approximately 190,000 clones, with around 80% occurring only once. The sample comprised peripheral blood. These receptors were collected from a man in his 60s with acute or convalescent COVID-19. Both conserved end residues are part of each CDR3. The order of the fields is D gene, clone size, V gene, J gene, CDR3 protein, CDR3 DNA. A D gene is named only where the DNA matches it firmly. Expanded clones get a size class; other rows say once, few or many, or leave the size out.

TRBD1	NA	TRBV7-9	TRBJ1-1	CASSRGPNTEAFF	TGTGCCAGCAGTAGGGGGCCCAACACTGAAGCTTTCTTT
TRBD1	NA	TRBV3-1/TRBV3-2	TRBJ1-2	CASSQPPGTGSGYGYTF	TGTGCCAGCAGCCAACCACCCGGGACAGGGTCCGGCTATGGCTACACCTTC
TRBD2	NA	TRBV7-2	TRBJ2-1	CASSLEGREPYNEQFF	TGTGCCAGCAGCTTAGAAGGGCGGGAGCCCTACAATGAGCAGTTCTTC
NA	NA	TRBV5-1	TRBJ2-3	CASSLKFSGIVSTSSTDTQYF	TGCGCCAGCAGCTTGAAGTTTTCGGGGATAGTGTCTACCTCTAGCACAGATACGCAGTATTTT
NA	many	TRBV7-9	TRBJ2-2	CASSLTPGLRTGELFF	TGTGCCAGCAGCTTAACCCCGGGACTTCGCACCGGGGAGCTGTTTTTT
TRBD2	NA	TRBV11-3	TRBJ2-2	CASSLSGAELFF	TGTGCCAGCAGCCTAAGCGGGGCGGAGCTGTTTTTT
NA	NA	TRBV5-4	TRBJ2-3	CASSLSRVRSTDTQYF	TGTGCCAGCAGCTTGTCACGCGTACGTAGCACAGATACGCAGTATTTT
NA	few	TRBV29-1	TRBJ2-1	CSVDQGLGNEQFF	TGCAGCGTTGATCAGGGTCTAGGCAATGAGCAGTTCTTC
NA	NA	TRBV6-5	TRBJ2-1	CASSSSSNEQFF	TGTGCCAGCAGCTCCTCGTCTAATGAGCAGTTCTTC
TRBD1	NA	TRBV7-2	TRBJ1-5	CASSGGTGVFQPQHF	TGTGCCAGCAGCGGGGGGACAGGGGTTTTTCAGCCCCAGCATTTT
NA	once	TRBV6-5	TRBJ1-5	CASRRLQGGVRHF	TGTGCCAGCAGACGCCTACAGGGAGGGGTGCGGCATTTT
NA	NA	TRBV7-2	TRBJ1-4	CASSLGGTTNEKLFF	TGTGCCAGCAGCTTAGGCGGGACCACTAATGAAAAACTGTTTTTT
TRBD2	NA	TRBV3-1/TRBV3-2	TRBJ2-2	CASRAAGAGTGELFF	TGTGCCAGCCGAGCAGCGGGGGCGGGAACCGGGGAGCTGTTTTTT
TRBD2	NA	TRBV5-1	TRBJ2-1	CASRANLAAGGNEQFF	TGCGCCAGCAGAGCCAACCTAGCGGCGGGGGGCAATGAGCAGTTCTTC
TRBD2	NA	TRBV27	TRBJ2-7	CASSSLALAGGSYEQYF	TGTGCCAGCAGTTCCCTCGCCCTAGCGGGGGGCTCCTACGAGCAGTACTTC
TRBD2	NA	TRBV2	TRBJ2-4	CASSAPSGGYLAKNIQYF	TGTGCCAGCAGTGCCCCTAGCGGGGGGTACCTAGCCAAAAACATTCAGTACTTC
TRBD2	few	TRBV6-2/TRBV6-3	TRBJ2-1	CASSLRGEGYNEQFF	TGTGCCAGCAGTCTGCGGGGGGAAGGATACAATGAGCAGTTCTTC
NA	NA	TRBV27	TRBJ1-6	CASSFTGSPLHF	TGTGCCAGCAGTTTTACAGGTTCACCCCTCCACTTT
NA	NA	TRBV2	TRBJ1-4	CASKPDYNEKLFF	TGTGCCAGCAAGCCTGACTATAATGAAAAACTGTTTTTT
NA	NA	TRBV6-5	TRBJ1-5	CASRDSHYSNQPQHF	TGTGCCAGCAGGGACAGCCACTATAGCAATCAGCCCCAGCATTTT
NA	NA	TRBV19	TRBJ1-1	CASEDTEAFF	TGTGCCAGTGAGGACACTGAAGCTTTCTTT
TRBD1	NA	TRBV6-5	TRBJ2-3	CASSSGTGVLDTQYF	TGTGCCAGCAGTAGCGGGACAGGGGTCTTAGATACGCAGTATTTT
NA	NA	TRBV6-2/TRBV6-3	TRBJ1-5	CASSYSMVRGLNQPQHF	TGTGCCAGCAGTTACTCGATGGTCAGGGGCCTGAATCAGCCCCAGCATTTT
NA	NA	TRBV3-1/TRBV3-2	TRBJ1-1	CASSKGGRGGEAFF	TGTGCCAGCAGCAAGGGGGGGCGCGGGGGTGAAGCTTTCTTT
TRBD1	NA	TRBV5-6	TRBJ1-2	CASSISDRGHGYTF	TGTGCCAGCAGCATATCGGACAGGGGACATGGCTACACCTTC
TRBD2	few	TRBV5-4	TRBJ2-7	CASSGGSELGLSAYEQYF	TGTGCCAGCAGCGGAGGCTCCGAACTGGGACTATCCGCCTACGAGCAGTACTTC
TRBD1	NA	TRBV5-4	TRBJ1-6	CASSPDRASPLHF	TGTGCCAGCAGCCCGGACAGGGCATCACCCCTCCACTTT
NA	NA	TRBV18	TRBJ1-4	CASSIMMGLRSEKLFF	TGTGCCAGCTCAATAATGATGGGCCTAAGGTCCGAAAAACTGTTTTTT
TRBD2	NA	TRBV5-1	TRBJ2-7	CASSLAGEGDEQYF	TGCGCCAGCAGCTTAGCGGGAGAGGGAGATGAGCAGTACTTC
NA	NA	TRBV4-1	TRBJ1-4	CASSQDRDTNEKLFF	TGCGCCAGCAGCCAAGATCGGGACACAAATGAAAAACTGTTTTTT
NA	NA	TRBV11-3	TRBJ2-2	CASSSVNTGELFF	TGTGCCAGCAGCTCAGTGAACACCGGGGAGCTGTTTTTT
NA	NA	TRBV15	TRBJ1-2	CATSRGQANYGYTF	TGTGCCACCAGCAGAGGTCAGGCTAACTATGGCTACACCTTC
TRBD1	NA	TRBV7-9	TRBJ1-4	CASSPRQGREKLFF	TGTGCCAGCAGCCCCAGACAGGGGAGGGAAAAACTGTTTTTT
TRBD2	NA	TRBV7-3	TRBJ2-1	CASSLIPVRGYSYNEQFF	TGTGCCAGCAGCTTAATTCCGGTGCGGGGGTACTCCTACAATGAGCAGTTCTTC
TRBD2	NA	TRBV9	TRBJ2-1	CASSARLAGSNEQFF	TGTGCCAGCAGCGCCCGACTAGCGGGAAGCAATGAGCAGTTCTTC
TRBD1	NA	TRBV7-2	TRBJ1-2	CASSKSGTGGGYTF	TGTGCCAGCAGCAAATCCGGGACAGGGGGTGGCTACACCTTC
TRBD1	NA	TRBV11-3	TRBJ2-7	CASSFGTGEDEQYF	TGTGCCAGCAGCTTCGGGACAGGGGAGGACGAGCAGTACTTC
NA	NA	TRBV10-3	TRBJ2-7	CAISESTTPYEQYF	TGTGCCATCAGTGAGTCGACTACCCCCTACGAGCAGTACTTC
TRBD1	NA	TRBV6-5	TRBJ1-6	CASMRDRLNSPLHF	TGTGCCAGCATGAGGGACAGGCTTAATTCACCCCTCCACTTT
NA	NA	TRBV30	TRBJ1-3	CAWRGSGRSGNTIYF	TGTGCCTGGAGGGGCTCAGGGCGCTCTGGAAACACCATATATTTT
TRBD2	NA	TRBV2	TRBJ2-7	CASSETSGGHITYEQYF	TGTGCCAGCAGTGAAACTAGCGGGGGCCACATAACCTACGAGCAGTACTTC
TRBD2	NA	TRBV3-1/TRBV3-2	TRBJ2-5	CASSLSHSGEETQYF	TGTGCCAGCAGCCTCAGCCATAGCGGGGAAGAGACCCAGTACTTC
TRBD2	NA	TRBV7-3	TRBJ2-1	CASSLGSNAGVGEQFF	TGTGCCAGCAGCTTAGGGTCCAACGCGGGGGTAGGGGAGCAGTTCTTC
NA	NA	TRBV28	TRBJ2-7	CASSFAGILEQYF	TGTGCCAGCAGTTTCGCAGGAATTCTCGAGCAGTACTTC
NA	few	TRBV7-2	TRBJ1-5	CASSIYPTDYSNQPQHF	TGTGCCAGCAGTATATACCCGACAGATTATAGCAATCAGCCCCAGCATTTT
NA	NA	TRBV6-1	TRBJ1-2	CATNKEGDYGYTF	TGTGCCACCAACAAGGAGGGCGACTATGGCTACACCTTC
TRBD1	NA	TRBV5-5	TRBJ2-1	CASSVGQGAYEQFF	TGTGCCAGCAGCGTCGGACAGGGGGCCTATGAGCAGTTCTTC
TRBD1	NA	TRBV29-1	TRBJ2-1	CSVDDRGDEQFF	TGCAGCGTTGACGACAGGGGCGATGAGCAGTTCTTC
TRBD2	NA	TRBV5-1	TRBJ2-1	CASSLEGTSGGTGPNEQFF	TGCGCCAGCAGCTTGGAGGGGACTAGCGGGGGGACTGGACCCAATGAGCAGTTCTTC
TRBD2	NA	TRBV6-2/TRBV6-3	TRBJ2-3	CASSYRGLAADTQYF	TGTGCCAGCAGTTACCGGGGACTAGCAGCAGATACGCAGTATTTT
TRBD1	NA	TRBV6-5	TRBJ2-7	CASRGQALGTYEQYF	TGTGCCAGCAGGGGACAGGCCCTTGGAACCTACGAGCAGTACTTC
NA	few	TRBV6-4	TRBJ2-3	CASSARVTDTQYF	TGTGCCAGCAGTGCGAGGGTTACAGATACGCAGTATTTT
TRBD2	few	TRBV2	TRBJ2-7	CASSRSGGNSYEQYF	TGTGCCAGCAGTCGTAGCGGGGGGAACTCCTACGAGCAGTACTTC
TRBD1	NA	TRBV27	TRBJ1-2	CASSPRQGYYGYTF	TGTGCCAGCAGTCCAAGACAGGGCTACTATGGCTACACCTTC
NA	NA	TRBV6-5	TRBJ2-5	CASSWTGQETQYF	TGTGCCAGCAGTTGGACGGGACAAGAGACCCAGTACTTC
NA	NA	TRBV19	TRBJ2-3	CASSPRMSTTDTQYF	TGTGCCAGTAGTCCCCGTATGTCGACTACAGATACGCAGTATTTT
TRBD2	NA	TRBV7-2	TRBJ2-7	CASSFPGGGYEQYF	TGTGCCAGCAGCTTCCCGGGGGGAGGCTACGAGCAGTACTTC
TRBD1	NA	TRBV6-2/TRBV6-3	TRBJ1-1	CASSYDRVRMNTEAFF	TGTGCCAGCAGTTACGACAGGGTTAGAATGAACACTGAAGCTTTCTTT